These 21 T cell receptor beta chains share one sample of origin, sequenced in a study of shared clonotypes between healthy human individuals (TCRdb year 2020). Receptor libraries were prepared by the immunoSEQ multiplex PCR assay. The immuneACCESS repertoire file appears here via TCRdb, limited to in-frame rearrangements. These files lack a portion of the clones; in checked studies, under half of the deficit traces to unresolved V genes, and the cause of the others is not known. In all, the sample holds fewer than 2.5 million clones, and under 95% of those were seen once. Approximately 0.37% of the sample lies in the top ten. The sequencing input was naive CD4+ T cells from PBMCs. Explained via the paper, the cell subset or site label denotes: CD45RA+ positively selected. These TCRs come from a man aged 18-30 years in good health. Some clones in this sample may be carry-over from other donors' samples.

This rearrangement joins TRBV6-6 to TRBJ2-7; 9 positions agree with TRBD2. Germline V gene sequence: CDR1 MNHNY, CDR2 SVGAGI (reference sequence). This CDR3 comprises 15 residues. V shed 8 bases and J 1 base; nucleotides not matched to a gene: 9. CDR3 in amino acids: CASGDEREVSYEQYF. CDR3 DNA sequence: TGTGCCAGCGGGGATGAGCGGGAGGTTTCCTACGAGCAGTACTTC.

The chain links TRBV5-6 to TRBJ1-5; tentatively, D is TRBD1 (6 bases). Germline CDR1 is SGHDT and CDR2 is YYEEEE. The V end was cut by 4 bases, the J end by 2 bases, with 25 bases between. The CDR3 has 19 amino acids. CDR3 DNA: TGTGCCAGCAGCCTCGATTACAGGGCAACCTATTGGGGCAATCAGCCCCAGCATTTT. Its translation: CASSLDYRATYWGNQPQHF.

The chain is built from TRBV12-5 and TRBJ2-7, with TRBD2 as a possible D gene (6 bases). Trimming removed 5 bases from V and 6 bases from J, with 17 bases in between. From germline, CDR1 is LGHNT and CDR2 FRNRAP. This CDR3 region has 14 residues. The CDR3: CASGPRDGGAEQYF. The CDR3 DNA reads TGTGCTAGTGGTCCCCGGGACGGGGGAGCCGAGCAGTACTTC.

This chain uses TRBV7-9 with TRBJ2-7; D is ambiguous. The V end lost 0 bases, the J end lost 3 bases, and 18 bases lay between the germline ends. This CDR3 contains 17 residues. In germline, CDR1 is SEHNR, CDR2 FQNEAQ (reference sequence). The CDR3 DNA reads TGTGCCAGCAGCTTAGCCCCCGCTTATGTGGCACACTACGAGCAGTACTTC. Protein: CASSLAPAYVAHYEQYF.

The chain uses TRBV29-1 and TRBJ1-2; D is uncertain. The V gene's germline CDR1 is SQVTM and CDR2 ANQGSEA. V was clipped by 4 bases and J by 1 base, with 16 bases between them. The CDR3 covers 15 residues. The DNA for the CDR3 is TGCAGCGTTGTAGCTGGAGCGGCGGATAACTATGGCTACACCTTC. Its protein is CSVVAGAADNYGYTF.

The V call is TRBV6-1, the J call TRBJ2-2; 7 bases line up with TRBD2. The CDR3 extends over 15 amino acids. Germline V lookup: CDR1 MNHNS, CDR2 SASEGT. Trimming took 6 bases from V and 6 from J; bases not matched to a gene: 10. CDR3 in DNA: TGTGCCAGCAGGAGACTAGCCGGAGGGCCCGGGGAGCTGTTTTTT. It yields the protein CASRRLAGGPGELFF.

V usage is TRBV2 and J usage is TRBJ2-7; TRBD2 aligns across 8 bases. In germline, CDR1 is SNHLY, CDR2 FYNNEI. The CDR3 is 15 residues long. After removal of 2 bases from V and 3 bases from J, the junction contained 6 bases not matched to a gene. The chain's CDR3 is CASSESASGSYEQYF. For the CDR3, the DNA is TGTGCCAGCAGTGAATCCGCCAGCGGGAGCTACGAGCAGTACTTC. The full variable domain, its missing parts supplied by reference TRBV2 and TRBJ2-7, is EPEVTQTPSHQVTQMGQEVILRCVPISNHLYFYWYRQILGQKVEFLVSFYNNEISEKSEIFDDQFSVERPDGSNFTLKIRSTKLEDSAMYFCASSESASGSYEQYFGPGTRLTVT.

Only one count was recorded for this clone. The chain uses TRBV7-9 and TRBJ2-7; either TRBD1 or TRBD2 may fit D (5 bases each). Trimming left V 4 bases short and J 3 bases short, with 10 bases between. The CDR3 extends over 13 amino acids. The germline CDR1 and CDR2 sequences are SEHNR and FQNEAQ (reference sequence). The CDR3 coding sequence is TGTGCCAGCAGCTACGGGGCGATCTACGAGCAGTACTTC. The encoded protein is CASSYGAIYEQYF.

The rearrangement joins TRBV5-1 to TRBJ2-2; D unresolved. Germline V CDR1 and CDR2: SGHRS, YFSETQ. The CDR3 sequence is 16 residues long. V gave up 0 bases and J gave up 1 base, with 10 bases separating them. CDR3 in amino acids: CASSLVARLNTGELFF. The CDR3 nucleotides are TGCGCCAGCAGCTTGGTAGCCAGGCTGAACACCGGGGAGCTGTTTTTT.

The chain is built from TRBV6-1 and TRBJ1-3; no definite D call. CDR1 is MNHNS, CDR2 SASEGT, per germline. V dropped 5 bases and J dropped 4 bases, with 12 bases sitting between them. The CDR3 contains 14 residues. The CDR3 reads CASSRWGRGNTIYF. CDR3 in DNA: TGTGCCAGCAGTAGGTGGGGTCGAGGAAACACCATATATTTT.

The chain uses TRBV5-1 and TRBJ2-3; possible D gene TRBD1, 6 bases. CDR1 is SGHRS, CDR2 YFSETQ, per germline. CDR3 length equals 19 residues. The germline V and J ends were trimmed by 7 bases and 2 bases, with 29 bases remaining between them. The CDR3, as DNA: TGCGCCAGCTCCATTAAACTAGGTCCAGGACAGATTCACACAGATACGCAGTATTTT. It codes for CASSIKLGPGQIHTDTQYF.

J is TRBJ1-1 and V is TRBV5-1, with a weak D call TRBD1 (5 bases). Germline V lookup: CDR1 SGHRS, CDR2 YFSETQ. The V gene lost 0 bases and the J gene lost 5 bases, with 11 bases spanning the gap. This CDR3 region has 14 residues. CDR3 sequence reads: CASSLAQGKTEAFF. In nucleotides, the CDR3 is TGCGCCAGCAGCTTGGCTCAGGGAAAAACTGAAGCTTTCTTT.

CDR3 in amino acids: CASRPGQGPTGELFF. The CDR3 nucleotides read TGTGCCAGCAGACCAGGACAGGGTCCCACCGGGGAGCTGTTTTTT. The rearrangement joins TRBV7-2 to TRBJ2-2; TRBD1 agrees at 8 bases. Germline lookup yields CDR1 SGHTA and CDR2 FQGNSA. The CDR3 extends over 15 amino acids. V shed 6 bases and J 4 bases; nucleotides not matched to a gene: 7.

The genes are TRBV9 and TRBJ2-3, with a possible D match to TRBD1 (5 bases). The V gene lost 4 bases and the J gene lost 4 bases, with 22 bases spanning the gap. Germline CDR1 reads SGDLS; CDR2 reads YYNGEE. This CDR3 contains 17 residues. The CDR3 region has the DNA TGTGCCAGCAGCATCCAAACAGGTCCACCTGTAGCAGATACGCAGTATTTT. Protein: CASSIQTGPPVADTQYF.

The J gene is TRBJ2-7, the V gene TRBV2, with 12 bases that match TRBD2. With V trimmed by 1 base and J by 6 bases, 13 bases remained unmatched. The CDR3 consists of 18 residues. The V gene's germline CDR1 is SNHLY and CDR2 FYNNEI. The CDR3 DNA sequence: TGTGCCAGCAGTGAAGTGACTAGCGGGAGTTTCCATTACGTCGAGCAGTACTTC. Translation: CASSEVTSGSFHYVEQYF.

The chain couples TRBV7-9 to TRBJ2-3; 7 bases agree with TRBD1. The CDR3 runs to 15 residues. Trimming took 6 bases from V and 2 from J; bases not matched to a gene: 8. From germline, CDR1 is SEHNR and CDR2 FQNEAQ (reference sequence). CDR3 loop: CASRIDRANTDTQYF. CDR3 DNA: TGTGCCAGCAGAATAGACAGGGCGAACACAGATACGCAGTATTTT. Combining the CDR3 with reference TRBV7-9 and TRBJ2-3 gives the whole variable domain DTGVSQNPRHKITKRGQNVTFRCDPISEHNRLYWYRQTLGQGPEFLTYFQNEAQLEKSRLLSDRFSAERPKGSFSTLEIQRTEQGDSAMYLCASRIDRANTDTQYFGPGTRLTVL.

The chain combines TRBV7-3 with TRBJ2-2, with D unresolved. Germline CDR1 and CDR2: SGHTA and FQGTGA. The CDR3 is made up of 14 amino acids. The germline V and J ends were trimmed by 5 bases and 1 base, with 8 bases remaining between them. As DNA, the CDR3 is TGTGCCAGCAGCACAGACGGGAACACCGGGGAGCTGTTTTTT. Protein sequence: CASSTDGNTGELFF.

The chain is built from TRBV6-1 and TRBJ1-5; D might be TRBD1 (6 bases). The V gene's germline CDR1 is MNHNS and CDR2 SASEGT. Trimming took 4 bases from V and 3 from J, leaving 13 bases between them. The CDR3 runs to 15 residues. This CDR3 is CASSGPGADNQPQHF. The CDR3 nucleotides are TGTGCCAGCAGTGGCCCGGGGGCAGACAATCAGCCCCAGCATTTT.

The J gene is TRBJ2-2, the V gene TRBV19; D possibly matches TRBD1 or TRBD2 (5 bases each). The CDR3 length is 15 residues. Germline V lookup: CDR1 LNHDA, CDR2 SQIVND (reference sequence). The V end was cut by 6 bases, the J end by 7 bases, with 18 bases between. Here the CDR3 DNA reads TGTGCCAGTAGAAGAATTGCCGGGGCCAACGGGGAGCTGTTTTTT. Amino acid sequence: CASRRIAGANGELFF.

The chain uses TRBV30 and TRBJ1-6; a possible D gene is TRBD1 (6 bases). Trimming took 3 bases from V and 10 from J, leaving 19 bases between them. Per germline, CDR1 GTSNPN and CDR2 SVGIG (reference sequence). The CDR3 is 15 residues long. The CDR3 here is CAWRLLTGFGSPLHF. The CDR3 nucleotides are TGTGCCTGGAGGCTCCTCACAGGGTTTGGGTCACCCCTCCACTTT.

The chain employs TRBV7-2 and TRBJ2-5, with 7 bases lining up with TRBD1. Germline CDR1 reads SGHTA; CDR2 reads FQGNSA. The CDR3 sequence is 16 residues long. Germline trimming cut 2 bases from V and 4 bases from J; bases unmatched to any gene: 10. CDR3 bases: TGTGCCAGCAGCTTATTGAACAGGGGAAGTGGAGAGACCCAGTACTTC. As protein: CASSLLNRGSGETQYF.